The 17 T cell receptor beta chains below come from one sample, sequenced in a study of cytomegalovirus exposure and HLA in healthy donors. The PCR made use of 60 Vbeta and 13 Jbeta primers. Clones were sequenced by immunoSEQ multiplex PCR, and TCRdb holds only the in-frame ones, with some missing. The table lists over 150,000 clones, 80% of them singletons, with under 0.85% in the top ten. The material sequenced was PBMCs. These receptors were collected from a boy aged 5 to 17 in good health and CMV-seronegative.

This clone was observed a few times. The chain is built from TRBV28 and TRBJ1-6; possible D gene TRBD1, 6 bases. The germline V gene encodes CDR1 MDHEN and CDR2 SYDVKM. The CDR3 is made up of 14 amino acids. V was clipped by 3 bases and J by 5 bases, with 8 bases between them. CDR3 coding DNA: TGTGCCAGCAGTTTTGGACAGAATAATTCACCCCTCCACTTT. Translation gives CASSFGQNNSPLHF.

V is TRBV25-1 and J is TRBJ2-5; TRBD2 might be the D (7 bases). The germline V gene has CDR1 MGHDK and CDR2 SYGVNS. The CDR3 sequence is 14 residues long. The germline V and J ends were trimmed by 0 bases and 5 bases, with 10 bases remaining between them. The DNA of the CDR3 is TGTGCCAGCAGTGAATATGCGGGGGCGGAGACCCAGTACTTC. Amino acid sequence: CASSEYAGAETQYF. The full variable domain, rest sourced from reference TRBV25-1 and TRBJ2-5, is EADIYQTPRYLVIGTGKKITLECSQTMGHDKMYWYQQDPGMELHLIHYSYGVNSTEKGDLSSESTVSRIRTEHFPLTLESARPSHTSQYLCASSEYAGAETQYFGPGTRLLVL.

V is TRBV10-3 and J is TRBJ1-6; D may be TRBD1 (6 bases). Trimming took 6 bases from V and 2 from J, leaving 17 bases between them. The length of the CDR3 is 17 residues. Germline V CDR1 and CDR2: ENHRY, SYGVKD. The CDR3 bases are TGTGCCATCAGGGGGGCTAACACAGGGACCTATAATTCACCCCTCCACTTT. Translated, it gives CAIRGANTGTYNSPLHF.

The table lists this clone with a count of one. Other DNA sequences in the same sample also yield this CDR3. This chain joins TRBV20-1 and TRBJ2-7, with TRBD2 matching over 8 bases. CDR1 is DFQATT and CDR2 is SNEGSKA in the germline V gene (reference sequence). The CDR3 is made up of 11 amino acids. V shed 6 bases, J shed 8 bases, and the junction held 6 bases outside the gene matches. CDR3 sequence (DNA): TGCAGTGCCTCGGGCGGGGGGCAGCAGTACTTC. Its translation: CSASGGGQQYF.

J is TRBJ2-1 and V is TRBV9, with D possibly TRBD2 on 6 matching bases. The length of the CDR3 is 15 residues. Trimming stripped 3 bases from V and 2 bases from J, with 12 bases between. CDR1 and CDR2 (germline): SGDLS, YYNGEE. This CDR3 reads CASSALLATYNEQFF. The CDR3 DNA reads as TGTGCCAGCAGCGCCCTGCTAGCGACCTACAATGAGCAGTTCTTC.

The chain links TRBV11-2 to TRBJ1-5; no reliable D call. The V gene's germline CDR1 is SGHAT and CDR2 FQNNGV. The CDR3 length is 12 residues. V lost 4 bases and J lost 7, with 8 bases in between. CDR3 in DNA: TGTGCCAGCAGCTACGAGGGACAGCCCCAGCATTTT. Translating it yields CASSYEGQPQHF.

This clone was found once. The chain employs TRBV18 and TRBJ1-1; the D is unclear. Germline V gene sequence: CDR1 KGHSH, CDR2 LQKENI. The CDR3 consists of 17 residues. Trimming removed 3 bases from V and 1 base from J, with 18 bases in between. The CDR3 here is CASSPKQFFRENTEAFF. The DNA for the CDR3 is TGTGCCAGCTCACCCAAACAGTTCTTCCGGGAGAACACTGAAGCTTTCTTT. The full variable domain, with the rest looked up from reference TRBV18 and TRBJ1-1, is NAGVMQNPRHLVRRRGQEARLRCSPMKGHSHVYWYRQLPEEGLKFMVYLQKENIIDESGMPKERFSAEFPKEGPSILRIQQVVRGDSAAYFCASSPKQFFRENTEAFFGQGTRLTVV.

The gene calls are TRBV6-6 and TRBJ2-7; 8 positions match TRBD1. The CDR3 loop spans 12 amino acids. Germline assignment: CDR1 MNHNY and CDR2 SVGAGI (reference sequence). The ends lost 10 bases at V and 7 bases at J; junction bases unmatched: 9. The CDR3 DNA sequence: TGTGCCACTCAGACAGGGGCGGGAGAGCAGTACTTC. Translating it yields CATQTGAGEQYF.

This chain connects TRBV15 to TRBJ2-7; 7 bases are shared with TRBD2. Germline trimming cut 3 bases from V and 3 bases from J; bases unmatched to any gene: 2. This CDR3 spans 13 amino acids. Germline loops: CDR1 LNHNV, CDR2 YYDKDF (reference sequence). The CDR3 sequence: CATSRGGFYEQYF. The CDR3 DNA reads as TGTGCCACCAGCAGGGGGGGGTTCTACGAGCAGTACTTC. The full variable domain, in which reference TRBV15 and TRBJ2-7 provide the parts outside the CDR3, is DAMVIQNPRYQVTQFGKPVTLSCSQTLNHNVMYWYQQKSSQAPKLLFHYYDKDFNNEADTPDNFQSRRPNTSFCFLDIRSPGLGDTAMYLCATSRGGFYEQYFGPGTRLTVT.

The sample holds a few counts of this clone. The rearrangement joins TRBV18 to TRBJ1-4, with no clear D. The CDR3 consists of 15 residues. V shed 6 bases and J shed 3 bases, with 14 bases lying between them. Germline values: CDR1 KGHSH, CDR2 LQKENI. CDR3 protein: CASSRDSFPNEKLFF. CDR3 nucleotide sequence: TGTGCCAGCTCGCGGGATTCGTTTCCTAATGAAAAACTGTTTTTT.

This clone was observed a single time. The chain employs TRBV10-2 and TRBJ1-4; 8 bases agree with TRBD1. V dropped 7 bases and J dropped 3; count of bases not matched to a gene: 7. Germline-derived CDR1 and CDR2 are WSHSY and SAAADI. This CDR3 has 15 amino acids. CDR3 protein: CASTLGTGPNEKLFF. The CDR3 region has the DNA TGCGCCAGCACCCTAGGGACAGGACCTAATGAAAAACTGTTTTTT.

The rearrangement joins TRBV19 to TRBJ2-5; 9 bases agree with TRBD1. The length of the CDR3 is 18 residues. The J segment lost 2 bases and the V segment lost 3 bases, leaving 13 bases of the junction unmatched. CDR1 and CDR2 (germline): LNHDA, SQIVND (reference sequence). DNA of the CDR3: TGTGCCAGTAGTATGGGCGCCCGTCCGGGGACAGGGCAAGAGACCCAGTACTTC. Translating it yields CASSMGARPGTGQETQYF.

This rearrangement joins TRBV27 to TRBJ1-5; D is possibly TRBD1 (5 bases). The germline V gene encodes CDR1 MNHEY and CDR2 SMNVEV (reference sequence). Trimming left V 3 bases short and J 5 bases short, with 11 bases between. The CDR3 runs 14 residues. CDR3 nucleotide sequence: TGTGCCAGCAGTTTTTACGGGGGGGATCAGCCCCAGCATTTT. Its protein is CASSFYGGDQPQHF.

J is TRBJ2-2 and V is TRBV19; 7 nucleotides match TRBD2. The CDR3 length is 18 residues. Germline V gene lookup returns CDR1 LNHDA and CDR2 SQIVND (reference sequence). V lost 3 bases and J lost 1; bases outside the gene matches: 11. In nucleotides, the CDR3 is TGTGCCAGTAGTATCTTGGGGCTAGCGGATGTGAACACCGGGGAGCTGTTTTTT. Its protein product is CASSILGLADVNTGELFF.

The chain links TRBV19 to TRBJ1-1; no clear D gene. The germline V gene has CDR1 LNHDA and CDR2 SQIVND (reference sequence). The CDR3 sequence is 13 residues long. Trimming left V 7 bases short and J 1 base short, with 10 bases between. The CDR3 sequence is CASNRLENTEAFF. CDR3 bases: TGTGCCAGTAATAGACTCGAGAACACTGAAGCTTTCTTT.

The rearrangement uses TRBV5-8 and TRBJ2-2; D call uncertain. Trimming shortened V by 0 bases and J by 3 bases, and 6 bases separated the two germline ends. Germline V CDR1 and CDR2: SGHTS, YDEGEE. This CDR3 is 14 amino acids long. CDR3 DNA: TGTGCCAGCAGCTTGGGACTTTACACCGGGGAGCTGTTTTTT. Its translation: CASSLGLYTGELFF.

The chain recombines TRBV5-1 with TRBJ1-1; 8 bases match TRBD1. V was pared by 5 bases and J by 0 bases, with 9 bases of the junction left unmatched. Germline CDR1 reads SGHRS; CDR2 reads YFSETQ. This CDR3 has 16 amino acids. CDR3 sequence (DNA): TGCGCCAGCAGGGAGGGACAGGCGTCCATGAACACTGAAGCTTTCTTT. Its protein product is CASREGQASMNTEAFF. Drawing the rest from reference TRBV5-1 and TRBJ1-1, the complete variable domain is KAGVTQTPRYLIKTRGQQVTLSCSPISGHRSVSWYQQTPGQGLQFLFEYFSETQRNKGNFPGRFSGRQFSNSRSEMNVSTLELGDSALYLCASREGQASMNTEAFFGQGTRLTVV.